This T cell receptor beta chain was sequenced during a study of identical twins (dated by TCRdb to 2016 to 2017). As for the study more broadly: To test whether fetal clonotypes persist, this study deep-sequenced TCR alpha and beta repertoires from monozygotic twins, from unrelated adults of various ages, and from cord blood. Replicate twin experiments were performed at different times using different library preparation protocols to rule out contamination. Overall results and qualifications from the work: In beta out-of-frame sequences, excess twin sharing was weaker, because having fewer shared sequences lowered the signal-to-noise ratio. Fewer insertions were carried by abundant cord blood beta clonotypes, a similar but weaker trend appeared in young adult naive repertoires, and no such trend appeared in memory repertoires. Because the same donors could not be followed over many years, the conclusions depended on cross-sectional statistical analysis. Out-of-frame TCR alpha sharing in monozygotic twins was systematically underestimated by recombination models, whereas sharing between unrelated individuals was in agreement with the recombination models. Invariant T cells such as MAIT and iNKT could partly confound zero-insertion analyses, although diverse VJ usage argued against such confounding for most clonotypes. Compared with coincidental sharing between unrelated individuals, out-of-frame TCR alpha sequences shared between twins had an excess of sequences with low generation probability.

The library was generated by 5' RACE. The instrument was an Illumina HiSeq 2000. Template switching introduced a universal primer binding site; the final cDNA contained a unique molecular identifier, enabling accurate counting of TCR cDNA molecules. First-strand cDNA for TCR alpha and beta chains was synthesized from specific primers in the conserved constant-segment region. Each cDNA library was double barcoded, with a SMART-Mk sample barcode plus Illumina barcodes, to control for contamination. TruSeq adapter sequences along with Illumina sample barcodes were introduced in two successive PCR steps. The TCR alpha and beta cDNA libraries were sequenced on the Illumina HiSeq platform using custom primers. The study's own analysis went as follows. MiGEC processed the raw reads to extract unique molecular identifiers, while MiXCR was used to determine the CDR3 positions. For each individual, recombination models were inferred using an EM algorithm with the repgenHMM and IGoR tools. The analysis of shared clonotypes was done with the tcR package in R, with sharing normalized by the product of cloneset sizes. To study raw recombination free of thymic and clonal selection effects, out-of-frame nonproductive sequences were analyzed. TCRdb passed the public sequencing reads through fastp at Q25 and MiXCR, retaining productive beta sequences. Entries are consolidated by CDR3 protein sequence, retaining the most common genes and DNA. The V and J calls were determined by TCRdb, not by the authors. The sample yields 100,000 to 110,000 distinct CDR3 sequences; 4.5% to 6.5% were counted once. The ten most abundant clones make up 12% of the sample.

Via the germline V gene (reference sequence), CDR1 is LNHDA and CDR2 SQIVND. At the junction V is shortened by 5 bases and J by 3 bases, with 2 bases in between. Spanning cysteine to phenylalanine, the CDR3 consists of 11 amino acids. Only the CDR3 portion is preserved as DNA: 33 bases, with reading frame beginning at the first base. Every donor was a healthy Caucasian. Using Miltenyi CD45RO+ enrichment and human naive T-cell isolation kits, memory (CD45RO+) and naive T cells were isolated from PBMC. This clonotype turned up a few times. The antigen it recognizes is unknown. Base qualities are not at hand, and no much larger clone is one base apart.

The rearranged segments are TRBV19 and TRBJ2-1, with an unclear D gene assignment. The receptor's source is a woman in her forties or fifties in good health. Sequencing was carried out using memory T cells sorted from blood. What the cell subset or site label conveys for this sample: CD45RO+ enriched T cells. The CDR3: CASSDYNEQFF. The DNA reads as follows: TGTGCCAGTAGTGACTACAATGAGCAGTTCTTC. The variable domain in full, with residues beyond the CDR3 obtained from the reference TRBV19 and TRBJ2-1 genes, is DGGITQSPKYLFRKEGQNVTLSCEQNLNHDAMYWYRQDPGQGLRLIYYSQIVNDFQKGDIAEGYSVSREKKESFPLTVTSAQKNPTAFYLCASSDYNEQFFGPGTRLTVL.